This T cell receptor (beta chain) was retrieved from a study of regulatory T cells in long-lasting Graves disease. Arm-PCR of CDR3 regions with iRepertoire HTBI primers generated TCR beta libraries. TCRdb redid the calling of the multiplex PCR reads with MiXCR, one entry per CDR3 protein. The repertoire holds some 370,000 distinct CDR3 sequences, around 11% seen once, with under 20% in the top ten. Indicated time point: newly diagnosed GD, antithyroid drugs for less than 3 months. Extracted RNA from PBMCs served as the source of the TCR library. The CDR3 consists of 17 residues. Germline CDR1 reads SGHTA; CDR2 reads FQGTGA. J was trimmed by 1 base and V by 5 bases; bases with no gene match: 13. This clonotype was recorded many times. The data were also submitted as part of a second study, on T cells in Graves' hyperthyroidism and ophthalmopathy. From that paper: Stable Graves' hyperthyroidism denoted no ophthalmopathy progression over 18 months. Ophthalmopathy prediction by the model preceded onset by a median approximately 6.9 months.

The TCR was taken from a young woman with Graves disease. The chain joins TRBV7-3 to TRBJ2-5, with TRBD2 matching over 7 bases. Sequenced here: peripheral blood mononuclear cells (PBMCs), sampled at new diagnosis, from a patient treated with antithyroid drugs. The CDR3 reads CASSVCKTSIFQETQYF. CDR3 bases: TGTGCCAGCAGCGTATGTAAGACTAGCATATTCCAAGAGACCCAGTACTTC.